The clone carrying this T cell receptor beta chain was found many times. The antigen remains undetermined. Germline V lookup: CDR1 SGHTA, CDR2 FQGNSA. Trimming removed 4 bases at V and 6 bases at J, with 12 bases between. CDR3 size: 14 residues. The sample belongs to a study of T cells in Graves' hyperthyroidism and ophthalmopathy. In the study overall: The blood sample was taken at first diagnosis, before treatment began.

Study-level results: Among clonotypes expanded in thyroid above 0.001, most were also found in blood. For ophthalmopathy, model prediction preceded onset by a median about 6.4 months.

Amplification of TCR beta CDR3 regions was performed using RNA transcripts as template. The study used the HTBI primer set for a first-round RT-PCR of the TCR CDR3. TCRdb analysed the multiplex PCR reads with MiXCR anew, one entry per CDR3 protein. In the table there are around 490,000 distinct CDR3 sequences, approximately 20% of which are singletons. The genes are TRBV7-2 and TRBJ2-2; D gene unclear. This TCR came from a man between 40 and 49 years old with Graves' ophthalmopathy. Material for sequencing was blood. CDR3 region: CASSSVAFSGELFF. For the CDR3, the DNA is TGTGCCAGCAGCTCAGTAGCCTTTTCCGGGGAGCTGTTTTTT. The whole variable domain, filled in from reference TRBV7-2 and TRBJ2-2, reads GAGVSQSPSNKVTEKGKDVELRCDPISGHTALYWYRQSLGQGLEFLIYFQGNSAPDKSGLPSDRFSAERTGGSVSTLTIQRTQQEDSAVYLCASSSVAFSGELFFGEGSRLTVL.